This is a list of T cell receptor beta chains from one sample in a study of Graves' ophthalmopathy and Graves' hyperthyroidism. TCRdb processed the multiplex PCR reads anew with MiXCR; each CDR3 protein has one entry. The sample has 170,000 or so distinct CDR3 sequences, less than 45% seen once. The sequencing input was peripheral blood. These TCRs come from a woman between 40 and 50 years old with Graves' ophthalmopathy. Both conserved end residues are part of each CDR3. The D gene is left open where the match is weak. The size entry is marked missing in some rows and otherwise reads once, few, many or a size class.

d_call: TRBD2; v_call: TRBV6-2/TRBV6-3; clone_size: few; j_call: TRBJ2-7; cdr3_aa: CASSYEEGLAGVRSYEQYF; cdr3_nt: TGTGCCAGCAGTTACGAGGAGGGTCTAGCGGGAGTTCGATCCTACGAGCAGTACTTC
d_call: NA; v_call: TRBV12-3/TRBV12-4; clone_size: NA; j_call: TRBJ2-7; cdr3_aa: CASSLAGLSYEQYF; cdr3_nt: TGTGCCAGCAGTTTGGCAGGCCTCAGCTACGAGCAGTACTTC
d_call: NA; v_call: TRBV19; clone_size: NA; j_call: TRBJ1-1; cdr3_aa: CASSVSGGNEAFF; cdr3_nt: TGTGCCAGTAGTGTTTCGGGAGGAAATGAAGCTTTCTTT
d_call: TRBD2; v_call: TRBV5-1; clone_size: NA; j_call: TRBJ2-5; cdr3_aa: CASSSVAGGYETQYF; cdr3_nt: TGCGCCAGCAGCTCCGTAGCGGGAGGGTATGAGACCCAGTACTTC
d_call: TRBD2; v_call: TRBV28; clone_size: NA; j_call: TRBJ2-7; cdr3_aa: CASSLGGRADEQYF; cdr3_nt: TGTGCCAGCAGTTTGGGTGGGAGGGCGGACGAGCAGTACTTC
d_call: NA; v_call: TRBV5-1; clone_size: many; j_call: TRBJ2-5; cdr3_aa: CASSGGRFQETQYF; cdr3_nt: TGCGCCAGCAGTGGAGGACGGTTCCAAGAGACCCAGTACTTC
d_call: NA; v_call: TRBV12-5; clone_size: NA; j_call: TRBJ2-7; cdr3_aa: CASGTGINYEQYF; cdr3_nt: TGTGCTAGTGGAACGGGGATAAATTACGAGCAGTACTTC
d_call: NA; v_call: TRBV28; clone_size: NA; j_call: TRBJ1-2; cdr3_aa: CASRTFYGYTF; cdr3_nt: TGTGCCAGCCGGACCTTTTATGGCTACACCTTC
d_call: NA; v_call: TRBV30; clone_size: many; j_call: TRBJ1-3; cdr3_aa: CAWSFQGGHSGNTIYF; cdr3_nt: TGTGCCTGGAGTTTCCAGGGAGGACACTCTGGAAACACCATATATTTT
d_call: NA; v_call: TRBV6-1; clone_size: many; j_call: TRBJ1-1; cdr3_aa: CASTGQLNTEAFF; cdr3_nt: TGTGCCAGCACCGGACAGCTGAACACTGAAGCTTTCTTT
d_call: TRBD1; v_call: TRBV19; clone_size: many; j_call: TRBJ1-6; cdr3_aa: CASSTDRGLSPLHF; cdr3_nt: TGTGCCAGTAGTACCGACAGGGGCCTTTCACCCCTCCACTTT
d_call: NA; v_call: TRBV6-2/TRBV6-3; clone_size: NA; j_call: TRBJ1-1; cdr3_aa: CASSPLGVGTEAFF; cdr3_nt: TGTGCCAGCAGTCCACTAGGAGTGGGCACTGAAGCTTTCTTT
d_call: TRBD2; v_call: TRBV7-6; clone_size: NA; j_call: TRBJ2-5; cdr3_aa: CASSLVAGVRETQYF; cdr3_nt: TGTGCCAGCAGCTTAGTGGCGGGAGTGAGGGAGACCCAGTACTTC
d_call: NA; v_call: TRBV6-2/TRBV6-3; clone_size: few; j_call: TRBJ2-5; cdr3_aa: CASSYPLTQIQETQYF; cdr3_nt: TGTGCCAGCAGTTACCCACTTACCCAGATCCAAGAGACCCAGTACTTC
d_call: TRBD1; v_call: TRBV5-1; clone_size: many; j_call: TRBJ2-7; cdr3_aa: CASSLQGIYEQYF; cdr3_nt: TGCGCCAGCAGCCTACAGGGGATCTACGAGCAGTACTTC
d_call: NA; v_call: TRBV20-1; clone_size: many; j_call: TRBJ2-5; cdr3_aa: CSAVMGYETQYF; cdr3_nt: TGCAGTGCCGTCATGGGCTACGAGACCCAGTACTTC
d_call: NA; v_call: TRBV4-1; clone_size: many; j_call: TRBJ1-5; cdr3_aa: CASSPLQGNQPQHF; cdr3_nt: TGCGCCAGCAGCCCCCTCCAAGGCAATCAGCCCCAGCATTTT
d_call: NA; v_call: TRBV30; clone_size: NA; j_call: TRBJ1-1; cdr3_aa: CAWRSRGTEAFF; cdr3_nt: TGTGCCTGGAGATCGAGGGGCACTGAAGCTTTCTTT
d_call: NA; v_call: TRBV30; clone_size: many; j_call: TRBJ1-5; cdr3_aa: CAWSVFSIASGSNQPQHF; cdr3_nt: TGTGCCTGGAGTGTGTTCTCGATTGCATCGGGGAGCAATCAGCCCCAGCATTTT
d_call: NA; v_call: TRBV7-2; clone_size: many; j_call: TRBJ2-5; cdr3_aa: CASSLVPQETQYF; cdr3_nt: TGTGCCAGCAGCTTGGTCCCACAAGAGACCCAGTACTTC
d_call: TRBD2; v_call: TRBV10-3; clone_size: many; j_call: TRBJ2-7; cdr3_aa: CAVRTSGGSYEQYF; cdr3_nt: TGTGCCGTAAGGACTAGCGGGGGATCCTACGAGCAGTACTTC
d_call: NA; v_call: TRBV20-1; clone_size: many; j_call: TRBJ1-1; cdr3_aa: CSARADETGLSEMNTEAFF; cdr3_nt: TGCAGTGCTAGAGCGGACGAAACAGGGTTAAGTGAGATGAACACTGAAGCTTTCTTT
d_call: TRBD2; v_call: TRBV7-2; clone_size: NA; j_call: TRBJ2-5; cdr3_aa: CASRSGSSGETQYF; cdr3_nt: TGTGCCAGCAGAAGCGGGAGCTCTGGCGAGACCCAGTACTTC
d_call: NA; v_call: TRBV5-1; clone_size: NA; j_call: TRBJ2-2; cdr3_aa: CASSVRPGKSGTGELFF; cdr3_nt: TGCGCCAGCAGCGTCCGTCCGGGGAAATCCGGCACCGGGGAGCTGTTTTTT
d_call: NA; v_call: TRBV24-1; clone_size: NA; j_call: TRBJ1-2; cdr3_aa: CATSDPTGSGYTF; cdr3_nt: TGTGCCACCAGTGATCCGACAGGTAGTGGCTACACCTTC
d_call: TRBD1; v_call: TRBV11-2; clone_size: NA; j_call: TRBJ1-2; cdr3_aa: CASSYTGDNRYTF; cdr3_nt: TGTGCCAGCTCTTACACAGGGGATAACCGCTACACCTTC
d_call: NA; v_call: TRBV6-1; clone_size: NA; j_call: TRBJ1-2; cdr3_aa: CASRVTDNYGYTF; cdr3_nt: TGTGCCAGCAGGGTGACCGATAACTATGGCTACACCTTC
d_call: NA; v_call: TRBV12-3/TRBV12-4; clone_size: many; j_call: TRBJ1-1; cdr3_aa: CASSLSSTEAFF; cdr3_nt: TGTGCCAGCAGCCTCAGTAGCACTGAAGCTTTCTTT
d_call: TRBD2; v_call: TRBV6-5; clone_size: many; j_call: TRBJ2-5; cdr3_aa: CASSSSAGAGETQYF; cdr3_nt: TGTGCCAGCAGTTCCTCAGCGGGGGCAGGGGAGACCCAGTACTTC
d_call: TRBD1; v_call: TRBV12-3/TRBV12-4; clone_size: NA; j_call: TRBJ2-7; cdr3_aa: CASSYGTGEAYEQYF; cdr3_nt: TGTGCCAGCAGCTACGGGACAGGGGAAGCCTACGAGCAGTACTTC
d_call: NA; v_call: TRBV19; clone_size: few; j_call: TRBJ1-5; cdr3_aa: CASSGGFGNQPQHF; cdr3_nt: TGTGCCAGTAGTGGGGGGTTCGGCAATCAGCCCCAGCATTTT
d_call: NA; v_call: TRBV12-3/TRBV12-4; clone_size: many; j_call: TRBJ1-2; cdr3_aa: CASSLARGGGYTF; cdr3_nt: TGTGCCAGCAGTTTAGCGAGGGGCGGTGGCTACACCTTC
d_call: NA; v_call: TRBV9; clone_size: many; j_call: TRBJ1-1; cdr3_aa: CASSVENTEAFF; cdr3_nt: TGTGCCAGCAGCGTAGAGAACACTGAAGCTTTCTTT
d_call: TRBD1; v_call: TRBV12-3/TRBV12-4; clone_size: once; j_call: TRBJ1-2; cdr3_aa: CASRDPGTAYGYTF; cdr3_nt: TGTGCCAGCAGAGACCCCGGGACAGCCTATGGCTACACCTTC
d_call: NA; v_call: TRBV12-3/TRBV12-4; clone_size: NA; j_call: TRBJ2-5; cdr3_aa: CASSFGGSSGETQYF; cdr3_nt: TGTGCCAGCAGTTTCGGAGGGTCCTCCGGGGAGACCCAGTACTTC
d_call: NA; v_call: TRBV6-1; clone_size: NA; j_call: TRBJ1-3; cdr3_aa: CASSPRRGGNTIYF; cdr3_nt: TGTGCCAGCAGTCCCCGGCGGGGGGGAAACACCATATATTTT
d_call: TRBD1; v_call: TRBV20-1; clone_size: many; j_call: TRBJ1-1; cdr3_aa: CSARVRDRERPLEAFF; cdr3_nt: TGCAGTGCTAGAGTCCGGGACAGGGAGCGACCACTTGAAGCTTTCTTT
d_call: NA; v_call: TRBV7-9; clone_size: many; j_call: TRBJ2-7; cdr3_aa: CASSFVGDISYEQYF; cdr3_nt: TGTGCCAGCAGCTTCGTTGGGGACATCTCCTACGAGCAGTACTTC
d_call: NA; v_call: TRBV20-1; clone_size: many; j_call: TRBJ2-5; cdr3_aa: CSAWQGNQETQYF; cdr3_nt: TGCAGTGCTTGGCAGGGGAACCAAGAGACCCAGTACTTC
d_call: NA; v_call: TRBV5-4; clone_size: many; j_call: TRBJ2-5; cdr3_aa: CASSFQYGTEETQYF; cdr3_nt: TGTGCCAGCAGCTTTCAATACGGGACTGAAGAGACCCAGTACTTC
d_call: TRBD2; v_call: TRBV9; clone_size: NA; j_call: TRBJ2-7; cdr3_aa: CASSVTSGASYEQYF; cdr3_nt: TGTGCCAGCAGCGTCACTAGCGGGGCTTCCTACGAGCAGTACTTC
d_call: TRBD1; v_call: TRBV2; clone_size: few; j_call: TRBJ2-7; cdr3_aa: CASRDRGLLHEQYF; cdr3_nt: TGTGCCAGCAGAGACAGGGGGCTTCTTCACGAGCAGTACTTC
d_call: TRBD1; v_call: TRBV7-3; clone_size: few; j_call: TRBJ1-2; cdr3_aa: CASSLTRQGRARSNYDYTF; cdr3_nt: TGTGCCAGCAGCTTAACCAGACAGGGGCGGGCGAGGAGTAACTATGACTACACCTTC
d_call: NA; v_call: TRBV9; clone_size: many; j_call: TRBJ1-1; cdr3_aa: CASSVHSETQAFF; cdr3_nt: TGTGCCAGCAGCGTACACAGCGAAACCCAAGCTTTCTTT
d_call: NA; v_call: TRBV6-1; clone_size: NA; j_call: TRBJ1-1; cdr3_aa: CASSRPLSGGIAFF; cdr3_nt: TGTGCCAGCAGCAGACCCCTCTCCGGCGGGATAGCTTTCTTT
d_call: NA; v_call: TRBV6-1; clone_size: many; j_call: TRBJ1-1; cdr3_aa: CASSENGARANSEAFF; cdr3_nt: TGTGCCAGCAGTGAAAATGGAGCCAGGGCCAATTCTGAAGCTTTCTTT
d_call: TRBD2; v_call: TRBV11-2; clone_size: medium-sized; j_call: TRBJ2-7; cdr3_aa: CASSTPLADPYEQYF; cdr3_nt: TGTGCCAGCAGCACGCCCCTAGCGGACCCCTACGAGCAGTACTTC
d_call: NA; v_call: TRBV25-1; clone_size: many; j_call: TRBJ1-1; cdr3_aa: CASRGAGVKGNTEAFF; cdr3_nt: TGTGCCAGCCGCGGGGCAGGGGTAAAAGGGAACACTGAAGCTTTCTTT
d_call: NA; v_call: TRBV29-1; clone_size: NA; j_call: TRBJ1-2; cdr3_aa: CSVLNRSGYTF; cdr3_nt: TGCAGCGTTCTCAACAGGAGCGGCTACACCTTC
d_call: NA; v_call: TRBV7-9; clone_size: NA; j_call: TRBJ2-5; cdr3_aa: CASSLLGSSGGETQYF; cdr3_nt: TGTGCCAGCAGCTTACTAGGTTCCTCCGGAGGGGAGACCCAGTACTTC
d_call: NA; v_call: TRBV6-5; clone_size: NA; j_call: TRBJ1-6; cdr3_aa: CASSYMDRNSPLHF; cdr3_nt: TGTGCCAGCAGTTATATGGACCGGAATTCACCCCTCCACTTT
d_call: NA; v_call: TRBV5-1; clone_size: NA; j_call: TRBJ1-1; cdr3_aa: CASSTDGVGVTDTEAFF; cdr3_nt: TGCGCCAGCAGCACCGATGGGGTGGGAGTAACGGACACTGAAGCTTTCTTT
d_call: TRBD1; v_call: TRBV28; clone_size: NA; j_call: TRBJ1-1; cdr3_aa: CASSNSGQLNTEAFF; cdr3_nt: TGTGCCAGCAGTAATTCGGGACAGTTGAACACTGAAGCTTTCTTT
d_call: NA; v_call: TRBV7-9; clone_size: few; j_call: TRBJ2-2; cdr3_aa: CASRRYTRELFF; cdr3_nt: TGTGCCAGCAGAAGATACACCAGGGAGCTGTTTTTT
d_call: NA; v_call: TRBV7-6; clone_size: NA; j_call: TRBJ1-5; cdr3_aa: CASSLAWQTPQHF; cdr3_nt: TGTGCCAGCAGCTTAGCGTGGCAGACACCCCAGCATTTT
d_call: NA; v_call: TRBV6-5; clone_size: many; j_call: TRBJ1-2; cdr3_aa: CASSYSGQNNYGYTF; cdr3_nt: TGTGCCAGCAGTTACTCGGGCCAGAATAACTATGGCTACACCTTC
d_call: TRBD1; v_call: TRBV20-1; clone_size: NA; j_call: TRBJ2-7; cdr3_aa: CSANGQGLGEQYF; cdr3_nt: TGCAGTGCCAACGGACAGGGGTTAGGCGAGCAGTACTTC